Listed below are T cell receptor beta chains from one sample, sequenced in a study of cytomegalovirus exposure and HLA in healthy donors. Repertoires were generated with immunoSEQ multiplex PCR, while TCRdb's copy carries only in-frame clones and drops some. There are fewer than 100,000 clones in the sample; approximately 75% occur only once, and roughly 3.8% lies in the top ten. Material for sequencing was PBMCs. Receptors originate from a woman between 40 and 50 years old in good health and CMV-seronegative. CDR3s include the opening cysteine and the closing phenylalanine or tryptophan. The D gene is left open where the match is weak. A row's size may be missing; if present it is once, few, many or a size class.

cdr3_length: 14; j_call: TRBJ2-7; v_call: TRBV14; d_call: TRBD2; clone_size: .; cdr3_aa: CASSQGLGLYEQYF; cdr3_nt: TGTGCCAGCAGCCAGGGACTAGGCCTCTACGAGCAGTACTTC
cdr3_length: 16; j_call: TRBJ2-7; v_call: TRBV9; d_call: TRBD2; clone_size: .; cdr3_aa: CASSVEAGTSGYEQYF; cdr3_nt: TGTGCCAGCAGCGTAGAGGCCGGGACTAGCGGATACGAGCAGTACTTC
cdr3_length: 11; j_call: TRBJ1-1; v_call: TRBV7-9; d_call: .; clone_size: .; cdr3_aa: CASSPLTEAFF; cdr3_nt: TGTGCCAGCAGCCCACTTACTGAAGCTTTCTTT
cdr3_length: 14; j_call: TRBJ2-7; v_call: TRBV7-9; d_call: TRBD2; clone_size: .; cdr3_aa: CASSQRGSSYEQYF; cdr3_nt: TGTGCCAGCAGCCAGCGGGGGAGCTCCTACGAGCAGTACTTC
cdr3_length: 15; j_call: TRBJ2-7; v_call: TRBV19; d_call: TRBD2; clone_size: .; cdr3_aa: CASSIDPAGLYEQYF; cdr3_nt: TGTGCCAGTAGTATAGATCCAGCGGGGTTATACGAGCAGTACTTC
cdr3_length: 14; j_call: TRBJ1-2; v_call: TRBV4-3; d_call: .; clone_size: .; cdr3_aa: CASSQDQGRDGYTF; cdr3_nt: TGCGCCAGCAGCCAAGATCAGGGAAGGGATGGCTACACCTTC
cdr3_length: 16; j_call: TRBJ2-5; v_call: TRBV30; d_call: TRBD2; clone_size: .; cdr3_aa: CAWSVGSGGKQETQYF; cdr3_nt: TGTGCCTGGAGTGTAGGTAGCGGGGGAAAACAAGAGACCCAGTACTTC
cdr3_length: 15; j_call: TRBJ1-4; v_call: TRBV4-1; d_call: .; clone_size: .; cdr3_aa: CASSHPGGGGEKLFF; cdr3_nt: TGCGCCAGCAGCCACCCCGGGGGGGGTGGTGAAAAACTGTTTTTT
cdr3_length: 14; j_call: TRBJ1-1; v_call: TRBV5-4; d_call: TRBD1; clone_size: .; cdr3_aa: CASSPRQGATEAFF; cdr3_nt: TGTGCCAGCAGCCCTAGACAGGGGGCAACTGAAGCTTTCTTT
cdr3_length: 15; j_call: TRBJ2-7; v_call: TRBV5-1; d_call: .; clone_size: .; cdr3_aa: CASSLGGGGKEEQYF; cdr3_nt: TGCGCCAGCAGCTTGGGGGGGGGCGGTAAGGAAGAGCAGTACTTC
cdr3_length: 14; j_call: TRBJ1-5; v_call: TRBV28; d_call: .; clone_size: few; cdr3_aa: CASSLSLYNQPQHF; cdr3_nt: TGTGCCAGCAGTTTAAGCCTTTATAATCAGCCCCAGCATTTT
cdr3_length: 17; j_call: TRBJ2-3; v_call: TRBV7-2; d_call: TRBD1; clone_size: .; cdr3_aa: CASSLLPGTGSTDTQYF; cdr3_nt: TGTGCCAGCAGCTTACTCCCAGGGACAGGGAGCACAGATACGCAGTATTTT
cdr3_length: 14; j_call: TRBJ2-7; v_call: TRBV28; d_call: .; clone_size: few; cdr3_aa: CASRPTGIAYEQYF; cdr3_nt: TGTGCCAGCAGACCTACAGGGATCGCCTACGAGCAGTACTTC
cdr3_length: 14; j_call: TRBJ1-3; v_call: TRBV27; d_call: .; clone_size: .; cdr3_aa: CASSFGTPGNTIYF; cdr3_nt: TGTGCCAGCAGTTTTGGGACACCTGGAAACACCATATATTTT
cdr3_length: 14; j_call: TRBJ1-5; v_call: TRBV28; d_call: .; clone_size: .; cdr3_aa: CASLQGLGNQPQHF; cdr3_nt: TGTGCCAGCTTGCAGGGGTTGGGCAATCAGCCCCAGCATTTT
cdr3_length: 12; j_call: TRBJ2-3; v_call: TRBV6-5; d_call: TRBD2; clone_size: .; cdr3_aa: CASREPSGGQYF; cdr3_nt: TGTGCCAGCAGAGAGCCTAGCGGGGGGCAGTATTTT
cdr3_length: 13; j_call: TRBJ1-1; v_call: TRBV29-1; d_call: .; clone_size: .; cdr3_aa: CSVGLGLNTEAFF; cdr3_nt: TGCAGCGTTGGGCTGGGGCTGAACACTGAAGCTTTCTTT
cdr3_length: 15; j_call: TRBJ2-1; v_call: TRBV7-2; d_call: .; clone_size: .; cdr3_aa: CASSFTAGRDNEQFF; cdr3_nt: TGTGCCAGCAGCTTCACCGCAGGGCGAGACAATGAGCAGTTCTTC
cdr3_length: 15; j_call: TRBJ2-5; v_call: TRBV29-1; d_call: TRBD2; clone_size: .; cdr3_aa: CSVLWTSGIQETQYF; cdr3_nt: TGCAGCGTTCTTTGGACTAGCGGCATCCAAGAGACCCAGTACTTC
cdr3_length: 13; j_call: TRBJ1-5; v_call: TRBV2; d_call: .; clone_size: .; cdr3_aa: CASRQHSNQPQHF; cdr3_nt: TGTGCCAGCAGACAGCATAGCAATCAGCCCCAGCATTTT
cdr3_length: 14; j_call: TRBJ2-1; v_call: TRBV7-2; d_call: .; clone_size: .; cdr3_aa: CASSLEQGYYAQFF; cdr3_nt: TGTGCCAGCAGCTTAGAGCAGGGGTACTATGCGCAGTTCTTC
cdr3_length: 15; j_call: TRBJ2-3; v_call: TRBV27; d_call: TRBD1; clone_size: .; cdr3_aa: CASNPQGARIDTQYF; cdr3_nt: TGTGCCAGCAATCCCCAGGGGGCCCGTATAGATACGCAGTATTTT
cdr3_length: 13; j_call: TRBJ2-7; v_call: TRBV27; d_call: TRBD1; clone_size: .; cdr3_aa: CASSFTGAYEQYF; cdr3_nt: TGTGCCAGCAGTTTTACAGGGGCCTACGAGCAGTACTTC
cdr3_length: 13; j_call: TRBJ2-7; v_call: TRBV5-1; d_call: .; clone_size: .; cdr3_aa: CASSLGQVYEQYF; cdr3_nt: TGCGCCAGCAGCTTGGGGCAAGTCTACGAGCAGTACTTC
cdr3_length: 14; j_call: TRBJ1-5; v_call: TRBV7-2; d_call: .; clone_size: .; cdr3_aa: CASSGSQGYQPQHF; cdr3_nt: TGTGCCAGCAGCGGATCACAGGGTTATCAGCCCCAGCATTTT
cdr3_length: 13; j_call: TRBJ1-6; v_call: TRBV7-2; d_call: .; clone_size: .; cdr3_aa: CASSSILGGPLHF; cdr3_nt: TGTGCCAGCAGCTCCATACTTGGAGGACCCCTCCACTTT
cdr3_length: 14; j_call: TRBJ1-1; v_call: TRBV29-1; d_call: TRBD1; clone_size: .; cdr3_aa: CSFCSGTGAIEAFF; cdr3_nt: TGCAGCTTTTGCTCCGGGACAGGGGCTATTGAAGCTTTCTTT
cdr3_length: 19; j_call: TRBJ2-6; v_call: TRBV30; d_call: TRBD1; clone_size: once; cdr3_aa: CAWSWGGDRGRSGANVLPF; cdr3_nt: TGTGCCTGGAGTTGGGGGGGGGACAGGGGACGCTCTGGGGCCAACGTCCTGCCTTTC
cdr3_length: 13; j_call: TRBJ2-7; v_call: TRBV13; d_call: TRBD2; clone_size: .; cdr3_aa: CASGLAGGHEQYF; cdr3_nt: TGTGCCAGCGGACTAGCGGGGGGACACGAGCAGTACTTC
cdr3_length: 12; j_call: TRBJ2-7; v_call: TRBV28; d_call: .; clone_size: .; cdr3_aa: CASSRISYEQYF; cdr3_nt: TGTGCCAGCAGTCGTATCTCCTACGAGCAGTACTTC
cdr3_length: 15; j_call: TRBJ2-7; v_call: TRBV5-6; d_call: TRBD1; clone_size: few; cdr3_aa: CASSFTRTGPGEQYF; cdr3_nt: TGTGCCAGCAGCTTCACACGGACAGGCCCTGGCGAGCAGTACTTC
cdr3_length: 14; j_call: TRBJ1-2; v_call: TRBV7-6; d_call: .; clone_size: .; cdr3_aa: CASSLGPGNYGYTF; cdr3_nt: TGTGCCAGCAGCTTAGGGCCAGGGAACTATGGCTACACCTTC
cdr3_length: 14; j_call: TRBJ1-1; v_call: TRBV6-1; d_call: TRBD1; clone_size: few; cdr3_aa: CASSVPGTGRTAFF; cdr3_nt: TGTGCCAGCAGTGTCCCCGGGACAGGGCGCACGGCTTTCTTT
cdr3_length: 15; j_call: TRBJ1-2; v_call: TRBV19; d_call: TRBD1; clone_size: few; cdr3_aa: CASTPARGQGDGYTF; cdr3_nt: TGTGCCAGTACCCCTGCCCGGGGACAGGGCGACGGCTACACCTTC
cdr3_length: 15; j_call: TRBJ2-7; v_call: TRBV15; d_call: TRBD1; clone_size: .; cdr3_aa: CATSRGAGGTYEQYF; cdr3_nt: TGTGCCACCAGCAGAGGGGCAGGGGGAACCTACGAGCAGTACTTC
cdr3_length: 14; j_call: TRBJ2-7; v_call: TRBV7-6; d_call: .; clone_size: .; cdr3_aa: CASSVDGEGYEQYF; cdr3_nt: TGTGCCAGCAGCGTGGACGGAGAGGGCTACGAGCAGTACTTC
cdr3_length: 16; j_call: TRBJ1-2; v_call: TRBV5-1; d_call: .; clone_size: .; cdr3_aa: CASSQSPAGGAVGYTF; cdr3_nt: TGCGCCAGCAGTCAGAGTCCAGCTGGGGGGGCCGTTGGCTACACCTTC
cdr3_length: 15; j_call: TRBJ2-7; v_call: TRBV27; d_call: TRBD2; clone_size: .; cdr3_aa: CASSSLGGGTDEQYF; cdr3_nt: TGTGCCAGCAGCTCCCTGGGCGGGGGGACCGACGAGCAGTACTTC
cdr3_length: 17; j_call: TRBJ2-1; v_call: TRBV7-9; d_call: TRBD2; clone_size: many; cdr3_aa: CASSPRTSGEFYNEQFF; cdr3_nt: TGTGCCAGCAGCCCGAGGACTAGCGGGGAGTTCTACAATGAGCAGTTCTTC
cdr3_length: 15; j_call: TRBJ2-5; v_call: TRBV5-6; d_call: .; clone_size: .; cdr3_aa: CASTAQRGNKETQYF; cdr3_nt: TGTGCCAGCACGGCCCAGAGAGGGAATAAAGAGACCCAGTACTTC
cdr3_length: 11; j_call: TRBJ1-2; v_call: TRBV7-2; d_call: .; clone_size: few; cdr3_aa: CASSLQGRYPF; cdr3_nt: TGTGCCAGCAGCTTACAGGGCCGCTACCCCTTC
cdr3_length: 14; j_call: TRBJ2-7; v_call: TRBV7-2; d_call: .; clone_size: .; cdr3_aa: CASSLMPGTYEQYF; cdr3_nt: TGTGCCAGCAGCTTAATGCCGGGGACCTACGAGCAGTACTTC
cdr3_length: 11; j_call: TRBJ2-5; v_call: TRBV5-4; d_call: .; clone_size: .; cdr3_aa: CASSSGETQYF; cdr3_nt: TGTGCCAGCAGCTCCGGGGAGACCCAGTACTTC
cdr3_length: 13; j_call: TRBJ1-1; v_call: TRBV29-1; d_call: TRBD1; clone_size: .; cdr3_aa: CSVGLGQVSEAFF; cdr3_nt: TGCAGCGTTGGCCTTGGACAGGTATCTGAAGCTTTCTTT
cdr3_length: 13; j_call: TRBJ1-5; v_call: TRBV19; d_call: .; clone_size: .; cdr3_aa: CASAGFSNQPQHF; cdr3_nt: TGTGCCAGCGCAGGGTTTAGCAATCAGCCCCAGCATTTT
cdr3_length: 13; j_call: TRBJ1-1; v_call: TRBV30; d_call: .; clone_size: .; cdr3_aa: CACPSRGSTEAFF; cdr3_nt: TGTGCCTGCCCCTCGAGAGGGAGCACTGAAGCTTTCTTT
cdr3_length: 16; j_call: TRBJ1-3; v_call: TRBV19; d_call: .; clone_size: .; cdr3_aa: CASSIGGEVAGNTIYF; cdr3_nt: TGTGCCAGTAGTATCGGGGGAGAAGTCGCTGGAAACACCATATATTTT
cdr3_length: 15; j_call: TRBJ1-1; v_call: TRBV28; d_call: .; clone_size: .; cdr3_aa: CASSRPTGTNTEAFF; cdr3_nt: TGTGCCAGCAGCCGCCCCACAGGGACCAACACTGAAGCTTTCTTT
cdr3_length: 14; j_call: TRBJ1-1; v_call: TRBV5-4; d_call: .; clone_size: .; cdr3_aa: CASSFKAAPTEAFF; cdr3_nt: TGTGCCAGCAGCTTTAAGGCGGCACCCACTGAAGCTTTCTTT
cdr3_length: 15; j_call: TRBJ2-2; v_call: TRBV7-9; d_call: .; clone_size: few; cdr3_aa: CASPTLTGPTGELFF; cdr3_nt: TGTGCCAGCCCCACCCTAACAGGGCCCACCGGGGAGCTGTTTTTT
cdr3_length: 19; j_call: TRBJ2-6; v_call: TRBV19; d_call: TRBD2; clone_size: once; cdr3_aa: CASSKERGGFTSGANVLTF; cdr3_nt: TGTGCCAGTAGTAAAGAGCGGGGGGGATTTACCTCTGGGGCCAACGTCCTGACTTTC
cdr3_length: 14; j_call: TRBJ1-5; v_call: TRBV5-5; d_call: TRBD1; clone_size: .; cdr3_aa: CASSFGQGGQPQHF; cdr3_nt: TGTGCCAGCAGCTTCGGACAGGGCGGGCAGCCCCAGCATTTT
cdr3_length: 15; j_call: TRBJ1-2; v_call: TRBV28; d_call: TRBD1; clone_size: .; cdr3_aa: CASSESGGYVRGYTF; cdr3_nt: TGTGCCAGCAGTGAATCAGGGGGGTACGTACGTGGCTACACCTTC